The 15 T cell receptor beta chains below were found in one sample sequenced in a study of low-dose radiotherapy and immunotherapy resistance in tumors. Time point defined: after trial treatment. Treatment given: LDRT plus nivolumab, ipilimumab, low-dose cyclophosphamide and aspirin (RACIN trial). Both TCRalpha and TCRbeta chains were reverse transcribed with V-gene-specific primers. A roughly 20-cycle PCR with a constant-region primer and V-primer adapter amplified TCRs. TCRdb itself ran the reads through MiXCR, one entry per CDR3 protein. Of approximately 91,000 distinct CDR3 sequences listed, 20% to 25% are singletons. The input for sequencing was PBMCs, taken after low-dose radiotherapy plus immunotherapy. These receptors came from a female donor with ovarian cancer.

The gene calls are TRBV24-1 and TRBJ1-1; D is unclear. V was clipped by 3 bases and J by 3 bases, with 4 bases between them. CDR1 and CDR2 (germline): KGHDR, SFDVKD. The CDR3 is 12 residues long. CDR3 residues: CATSDADTEAFF. In DNA form, the CDR3 reads TGTGCCACCAGTGATGCCGACACTGAAGCTTTCTTT.

This clonotype was seen many times. The chain is built from TRBV19 and TRBJ2-2; 12 bases line up with TRBD2. CDR1 is LNHDA and CDR2 is SQIVND in the germline V gene (reference sequence). The CDR3 loop spans 19 amino acids. V trimming: 5 bases; J trimming: 0 bases; junction bases outside the gene matches: 10. CDR3 sequence reads: CASSPGLAGTFANTGELFF. CDR3 coding DNA: TGTGCCAGTAGTCCAGGACTAGCGGGGACGTTCGCGAACACCGGGGAGCTGTTTTTT. The variable domain in full, with the rest retrieved from reference TRBV19 and TRBJ2-2, is DGGITQSPKYLFRKEGQNVTLSCEQNLNHDAMYWYRQDPGQGLRLIYYSQIVNDFQKGDIAEGYSVSREKKESFPLTVTSAQKNPTAFYLCASSPGLAGTFANTGELFFGEGSRLTVL.

In the case of this clonotype: Since a far larger clone is one base different, this is likely a read error. V gene TRBV5-8 combines with J gene TRBJ1-5; D is perhaps TRBD1 (6 bases). V was clipped by 3 bases and J by 3 bases, with 16 bases between them. Germline values: CDR1 SGHTS, CDR2 YDEGEE. The CDR3 has 16 residues. The CDR3 reads CASSSERDIPNQPQHF. CDR3 DNA: TGTGCCAGCAGCTCGGAAAGGGACATTCCCAATCAGCCCCAGCATTTT.

This clonotype was counted between two and nine times. This chain links TRBV20-1 with TRBJ2-7, with 7 positions matching TRBD1. The CDR3 consists of 14 residues. V lost 7 bases and J lost 0; bases outside the gene matches: 9. In germline, CDR1 is DFQATT, CDR2 SNEGSKA (reference sequence). The CDR3 reads CSVPPGQSSYEQYF. The CDR3, as DNA: TGCAGTGTTCCCCCGGGACAGAGCTCCTACGAGCAGTACTTC.

The table lists this clonotype with many counts. The junction does not match germline at one end; this may be a read error. This chain links TRBV2 with TRBJ2-7, with TRBD2 matching over 13 bases. There are 16 residues in the CDR3. Germline CDR1 is SNHLY and CDR2 is FYNNEI. The chain's CDR3 is CASSEVWTSGSYAQYF. The CDR3 nucleotides read TGTGCCAGCAGTGAAGTTTGGACTAGCGGGAGTTACGCGCAGTACTTC.

This clonotype was seen ten or more times. The gene calls are TRBV5-1 and TRBJ1-2; D might be TRBD1 (5 bases). This CDR3 contains 15 residues. Germline loops: CDR1 SGHRS, CDR2 YFSETQ. The V end lost 5 bases, the J end lost 2 bases, and 16 bases lay between the germline ends. The CDR3: CASRRPGPQNYGYTF. In DNA form, the CDR3 reads TGCGCCAGCAGGAGACCGGGACCGCAAAACTATGGCTACACCTTC.

The chain combines TRBV29-1 with TRBJ1-1, with 8 nucleotides matching TRBD1. V trimming: 3 bases; J trimming: 6 bases; junction bases outside the gene matches: 12. CDR3 size: 15 residues. Germline-derived CDR1 and CDR2 are SQVTM and ANQGSEA. The CDR3 loop reads CSVDGQGWRGAEAFF. CDR3 bases: TGCAGCGTTGATGGACAGGGATGGCGAGGCGCTGAAGCTTTCTTT.

The V gene is TRBV20-1, the J gene TRBJ2-7; 8 nucleotides line up with TRBD1. Trimming removed 5 bases from V and 3 bases from J; junction bases left unmatched: 3. Per germline, CDR1 DFQATT and CDR2 SNEGSKA (reference sequence). This CDR3 is built from 12 residues. The CDR3 reads CSAADRDYEQYF. DNA of the CDR3: TGCAGTGCTGCGGACAGGGACTACGAGCAGTACTTC.

The CDR3 nucleotides are TGTGCCAGCAGTCCGACAGGGACCCTCTCCTACGAGCAGTACTTC. Translation: CASSPTGTLSYEQYF. This chain connects TRBV2 to TRBJ2-7; the match to TRBD1 covers 7 bases. Trimming at V came to 5 bases and at J to 0 bases, leaving 7 bases not matched to a gene. The length of the CDR3 is 15 residues. Germline CDR1 reads SNHLY; CDR2 reads FYNNEI.

The V call is TRBV7-9, the J call TRBJ2-7, with 7 bases aligning to TRBD1. Germline loops: CDR1 SEHNR, CDR2 FQNEAQ (reference sequence). The CDR3 covers 15 residues. With 4 bases clipped from V and 7 bases from J, the junction kept 13 bases outside the gene matches. CDR3 sequence: CASSSSGTAMGEQYF. For the CDR3, the DNA is TGTGCCAGCAGCTCTTCCGGGACAGCTATGGGGGAGCAGTACTTC.

This clonotype was seen many times. This sequence joins TRBV5-1 and TRBJ2-5; TRBD1 might be the D (6 bases). The CDR3 has 14 amino acids. In germline, CDR1 is SGHRS, CDR2 YFSETQ. Trimming removed 3 bases at V and 2 bases at J, with 11 bases between. CDR3 bases: TGCGCCAGCAGCTGGGACACAGGGCAAGAGACCCAGTACTTC. It encodes CASSWDTGQETQYF.

This clonotype appeared many times. The CDR3 region has the DNA TGTGCCAGCAGTTTGTTAGCGGGAGGCCAGGGTGAGCAGTTCTTC. Its protein is CASSLLAGGQGEQFF. The rearrangement links TRBV12-3 or TRBV12-4 to TRBJ2-1, with 10 bases lining up with TRBD2. J was trimmed by 9 bases and V by 3 bases; bases with no gene match: 8. CDR3 size: 15 residues.

This chain uses TRBV5-6 with TRBJ2-3; D is perhaps TRBD2 (6 bases). CDR1 is SGHDT, CDR2 YYEEEE, per germline. The CDR3 contains 16 residues. Trimming left V 4 bases short and J 1 base short, with 16 bases between. Written as DNA, the CDR3 is TGTGCCAGCAGCCCGAACCTAGCGTTTGGCACAGATACGCAGTATTTT. Protein sequence: CASSPNLAFGTDTQYF.

This clonotype was observed at least ten times. This rearrangement joins TRBV10-3 to TRBJ1-5; 8 nucleotides line up with TRBD1. CDR3 length: 14 amino acids. V gave up 2 bases and J gave up 6 bases; unmatched junction bases: 3. Looked up from germline, CDR1 is ENHRY and CDR2 is SYGVKD. In DNA form, the CDR3 reads TGTGCCATCAGTGAGGGCACAGGGGGTCAGCCCCAGCATTTT. Its protein product is CAISEGTGGQPQHF.

This clonotype showed up many times. This sequence joins TRBV13 and TRBJ2-1, with 8 bases fitting TRBD2. The V gene's germline CDR1 is PRHDT and CDR2 FYEKMQ (reference sequence). Trimming at V came to 5 bases and at J to 7 bases, leaving 16 bases not matched to a gene. The CDR3 runs 17 residues. This chain's CDR3 is CASSRQLERGMKNEQFF. CDR3 nucleotides: TGTGCCAGCAGCCGCCAACTGGAGCGGGGGATGAAAAATGAGCAGTTCTTC.